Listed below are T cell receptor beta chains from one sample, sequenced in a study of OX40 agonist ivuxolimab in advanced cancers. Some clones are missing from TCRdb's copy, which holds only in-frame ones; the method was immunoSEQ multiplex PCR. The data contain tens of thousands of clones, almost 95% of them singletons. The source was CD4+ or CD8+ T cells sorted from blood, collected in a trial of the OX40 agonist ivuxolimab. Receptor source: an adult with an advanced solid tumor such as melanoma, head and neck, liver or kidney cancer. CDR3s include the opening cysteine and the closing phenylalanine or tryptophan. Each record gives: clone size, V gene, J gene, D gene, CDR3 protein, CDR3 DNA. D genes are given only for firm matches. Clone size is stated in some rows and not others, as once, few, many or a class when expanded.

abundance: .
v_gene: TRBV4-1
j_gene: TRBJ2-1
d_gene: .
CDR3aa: CASSPQASRGDEQFF
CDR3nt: TGCGCCAGCAGCCCGCAGGCTTCCCGTGGCGATGAGCAGTTCTTC

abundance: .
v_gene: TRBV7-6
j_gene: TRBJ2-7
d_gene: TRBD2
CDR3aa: CASSFLAGSYEQYF
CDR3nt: TGTGCCAGCAGCTTTTTAGCGGGGTCCTACGAGCAGTACTTC

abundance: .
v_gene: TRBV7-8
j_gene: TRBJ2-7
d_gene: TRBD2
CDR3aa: CASSERGDYEQYF
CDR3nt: TGTGCCAGCAGCGAACGGGGGGACTACGAGCAGTACTTC

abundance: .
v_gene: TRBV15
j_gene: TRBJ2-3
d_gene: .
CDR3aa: CATSTKGLQLTDTQYF
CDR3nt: TGTGCCACCAGCACCAAGGGGTTACAGCTCACAGATACGCAGTATTTT

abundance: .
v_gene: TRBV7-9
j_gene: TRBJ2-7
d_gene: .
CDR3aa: CASSPAGVSSYEQYF
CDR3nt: TGTGCCAGCAGCCCGGCCGGGGTTAGCTCCTACGAGCAGTACTTC

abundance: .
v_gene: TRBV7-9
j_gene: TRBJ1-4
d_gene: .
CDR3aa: CASSLARGGGRNEKLFF
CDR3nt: TGTGCCAGCAGCTTAGCGCGCGGAGGGGGGAGGAATGAAAAACTGTTTTTT

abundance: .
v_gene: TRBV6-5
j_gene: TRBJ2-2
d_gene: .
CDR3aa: CASSMSSGELFF
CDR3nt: TGTGCCAGCAGTATGTCCTCCGGGGAGCTGTTTTTT

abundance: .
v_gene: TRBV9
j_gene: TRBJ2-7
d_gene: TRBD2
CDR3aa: CASSGGTSGSISYEQYF
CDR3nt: TGTGCCAGCAGCGGGGGGACTAGCGGGAGTATCTCCTACGAGCAGTACTTC

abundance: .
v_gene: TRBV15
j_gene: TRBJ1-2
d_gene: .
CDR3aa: CATSRVLPRGFYGYTF
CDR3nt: TGTGCCACCAGCAGAGTCCTTCCTAGGGGATTCTATGGCTACACCTTC

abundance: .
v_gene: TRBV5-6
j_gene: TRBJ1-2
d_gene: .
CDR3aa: CASSQIRGGYTF
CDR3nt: TGTGCCAGCAGTCAGATTAGAGGTGGCTACACCTTC

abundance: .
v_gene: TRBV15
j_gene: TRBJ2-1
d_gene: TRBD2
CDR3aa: CATRGGVSEQFF
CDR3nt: TGTGCCACCAGGGGGGGGGTGAGTGAGCAGTTCTTC

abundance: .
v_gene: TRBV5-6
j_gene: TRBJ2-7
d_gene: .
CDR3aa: CASSLGDIIYEQYF
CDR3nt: TGTGCCAGCAGCTTGGGGGACATCATCTACGAGCAGTACTTC

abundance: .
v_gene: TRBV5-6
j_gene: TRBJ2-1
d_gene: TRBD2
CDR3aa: CASSLALAGMDEQFF
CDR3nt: TGTGCCAGCAGCTTGGCTCTAGCGGGTATGGATGAGCAGTTCTTC

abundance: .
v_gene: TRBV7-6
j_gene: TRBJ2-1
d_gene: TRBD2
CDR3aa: CASSVGGGVEYNEQFF
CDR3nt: TGTGCCAGCAGCGTTGGCGGGGGAGTGGAATACAATGAGCAGTTCTTC

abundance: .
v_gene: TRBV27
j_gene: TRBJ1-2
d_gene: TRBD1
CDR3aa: CASSYRGRGYGYTF
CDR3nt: TGTGCCAGCAGTTACAGGGGGCGTGGGTATGGCTACACCTTC

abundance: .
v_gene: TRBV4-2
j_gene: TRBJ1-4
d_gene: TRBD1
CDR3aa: CASSQDSPGGVLEKLFF
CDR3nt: TGTGCCAGCAGCCAAGATTCGCCAGGGGGCGTATTGGAAAAACTGTTTTTT

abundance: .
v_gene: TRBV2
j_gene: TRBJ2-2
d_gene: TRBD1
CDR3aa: CASGGDTTGVDTGELFF
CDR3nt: TGTGCCAGCGGTGGGGACACGACAGGGGTGGACACCGGGGAGCTGTTTTTT

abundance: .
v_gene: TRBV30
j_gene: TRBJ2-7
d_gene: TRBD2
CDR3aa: CAWSTTFWALAGGPIYEQYF
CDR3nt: TGTGCCTGGAGTACAACGTTTTGGGCTTTAGCGGGAGGGCCCATCTACGAGCAGTACTTC

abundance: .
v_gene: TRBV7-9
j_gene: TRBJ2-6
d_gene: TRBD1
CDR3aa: CASAPRPGGSGANVLTF
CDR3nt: TGTGCCAGCGCGCCTCGGCCAGGGGGCTCTGGGGCCAACGTCCTGACTTTC

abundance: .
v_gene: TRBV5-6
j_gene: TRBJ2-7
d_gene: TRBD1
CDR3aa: CASRPTGGDEQYF
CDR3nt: TGTGCCAGCAGGCCTACAGGGGGTGACGAGCAGTACTTC

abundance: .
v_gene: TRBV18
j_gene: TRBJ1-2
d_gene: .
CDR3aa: CASSPAGAAYGYTF
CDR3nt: TGTGCCAGCTCTCCCGCCGGGGCGGCCTATGGCTACACCTTC

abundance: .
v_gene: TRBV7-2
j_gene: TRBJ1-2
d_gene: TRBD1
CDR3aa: CASSETGTGAGYTF
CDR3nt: TGTGCCAGCAGCGAAACCGGGACAGGGGCTGGCTACACCTTC

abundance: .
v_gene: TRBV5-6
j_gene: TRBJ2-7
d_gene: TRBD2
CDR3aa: CASSSPGRLAAYEQYF
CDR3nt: TGTGCCAGCAGCTCGCCGGGACGTCTAGCGGCCTACGAGCAGTACTTC

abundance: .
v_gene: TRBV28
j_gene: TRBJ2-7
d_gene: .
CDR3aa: CATRGRSYEQYF
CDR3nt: TGTGCCACAAGAGGGAGGTCCTACGAGCAGTACTTC

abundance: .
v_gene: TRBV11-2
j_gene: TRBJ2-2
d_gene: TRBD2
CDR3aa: CASSLATGGPSNTGELFF
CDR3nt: TGTGCCAGCAGCTTAGCCACGGGAGGCCCGTCGAACACCGGGGAGCTGTTTTTT

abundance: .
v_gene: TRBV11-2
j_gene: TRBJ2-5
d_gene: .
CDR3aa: CASSLGQEQETQYF
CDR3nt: TGTGCCAGCAGCTTAGGGCAGGAACAAGAGACCCAGTACTTC

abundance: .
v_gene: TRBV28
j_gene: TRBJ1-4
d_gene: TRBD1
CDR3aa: CASSRTGAREKLFF
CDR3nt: TGTGCCAGCAGTAGGACAGGTGCAAGGGAAAAACTGTTTTTT

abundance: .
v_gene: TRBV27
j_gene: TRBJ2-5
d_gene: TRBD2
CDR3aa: CASSPGTSGRLTQYF
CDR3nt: TGTGCCAGCAGTCCCGGGACTAGCGGGAGGTTGACCCAGTACTTC

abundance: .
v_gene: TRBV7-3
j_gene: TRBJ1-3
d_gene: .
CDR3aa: CASSVRGDSGNTIYF
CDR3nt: TGTGCCAGCAGCGTGAGAGGGGATTCTGGAAACACCATATATTTT

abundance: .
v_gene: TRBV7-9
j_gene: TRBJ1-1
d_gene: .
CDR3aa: CASSLVAGRNTEAFF
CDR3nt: TGTGCCAGCAGCTTAGTAGCGGGCCGGAACACTGAAGCTTTCTTT

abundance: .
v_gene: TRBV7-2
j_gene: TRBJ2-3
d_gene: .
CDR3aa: CASSLRWETRTSTDTQYF
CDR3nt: TGTGCCAGCAGCTTACGGTGGGAGACGAGGACATCCACAGATACGCAGTATTTT

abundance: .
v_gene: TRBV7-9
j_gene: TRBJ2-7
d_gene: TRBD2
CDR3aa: CASSGAMGREINEQYF
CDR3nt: TGTGCCAGCAGCGGCGCTATGGGGCGGGAGATCAACGAGCAGTACTTC

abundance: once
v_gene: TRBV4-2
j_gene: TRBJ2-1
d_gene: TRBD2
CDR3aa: CASSQDALAGVQFF
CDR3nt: TGTGCCAGCAGCCAAGATGCGCTAGCGGGAGTTCAGTTCTTC

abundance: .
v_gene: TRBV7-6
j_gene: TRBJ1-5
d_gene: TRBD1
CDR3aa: CASSPETGSNQPQHF
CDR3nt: TGTGCCAGCAGCCCTGAGACAGGGTCCAATCAGCCCCAGCATTTT

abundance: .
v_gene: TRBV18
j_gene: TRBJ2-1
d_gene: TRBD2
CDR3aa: CASSPSSLAETYNEQFF
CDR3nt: TGTGCCAGCTCACCATCGTCCCTAGCGGAGACGTACAATGAGCAGTTCTTC

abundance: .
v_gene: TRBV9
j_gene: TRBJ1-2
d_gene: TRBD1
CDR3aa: CASSVDRGFYGYTF
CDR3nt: TGTGCCAGCAGCGTTGACAGGGGGTTCTATGGCTACACCTTC

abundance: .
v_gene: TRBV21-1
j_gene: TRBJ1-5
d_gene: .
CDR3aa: CASPWGVLSNQPQHF
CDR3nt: TGTGCCAGCCCATGGGGGGTCCTTAGCAATCAGCCCCAGCATTTT

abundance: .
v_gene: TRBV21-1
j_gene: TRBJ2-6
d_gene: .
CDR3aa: CASNSDISGANVLTF
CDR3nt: TGTGCCAGCAACAGCGACATCTCTGGGGCCAACGTCCTGACTTTC

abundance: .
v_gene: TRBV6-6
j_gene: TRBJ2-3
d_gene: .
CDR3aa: CASRSVVTDTQYF
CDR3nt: TGTGCCAGCAGATCCGTGGTCACAGATACGCAGTATTTT

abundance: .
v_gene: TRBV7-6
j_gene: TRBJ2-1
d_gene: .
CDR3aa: CASSGSTSYNEQFF
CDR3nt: TGTGCCAGCAGCGGTTCTACTAGCTACAATGAGCAGTTCTTC

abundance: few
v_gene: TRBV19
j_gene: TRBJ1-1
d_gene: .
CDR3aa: CASSIVPWGDTEAFF
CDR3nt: TGTGCCAGTAGTATAGTCCCGTGGGGGGACACTGAAGCTTTCTTT

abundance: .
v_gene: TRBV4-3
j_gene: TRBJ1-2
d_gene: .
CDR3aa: CASSQRGTGLYGYTF
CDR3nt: TGCGCCAGCAGCCAGCGTGGTACAGGGCTTTATGGCTACACCTTC

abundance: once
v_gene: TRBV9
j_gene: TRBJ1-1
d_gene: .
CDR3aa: CASSVGSSSEAFF
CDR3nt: TGTGCCAGCAGCGTAGGGTCTTCTTCTGAAGCTTTCTTT

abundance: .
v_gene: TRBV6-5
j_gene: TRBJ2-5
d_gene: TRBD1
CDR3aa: CASRQTGGQETQYF
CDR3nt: TGTGCCAGCAGACAAACAGGGGGACAAGAGACCCAGTACTTC

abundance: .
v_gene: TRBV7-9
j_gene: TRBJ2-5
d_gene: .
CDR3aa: CASSTGTNVHQETQYF
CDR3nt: TGTGCCAGCAGCACCGGGACCAACGTCCACCAAGAGACCCAGTACTTC

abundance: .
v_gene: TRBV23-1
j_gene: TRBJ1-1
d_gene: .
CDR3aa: CASSLLAGTEAFF
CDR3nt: TGCGCCAGCAGTCTCCTCGCGGGGACTGAAGCTTTCTTT